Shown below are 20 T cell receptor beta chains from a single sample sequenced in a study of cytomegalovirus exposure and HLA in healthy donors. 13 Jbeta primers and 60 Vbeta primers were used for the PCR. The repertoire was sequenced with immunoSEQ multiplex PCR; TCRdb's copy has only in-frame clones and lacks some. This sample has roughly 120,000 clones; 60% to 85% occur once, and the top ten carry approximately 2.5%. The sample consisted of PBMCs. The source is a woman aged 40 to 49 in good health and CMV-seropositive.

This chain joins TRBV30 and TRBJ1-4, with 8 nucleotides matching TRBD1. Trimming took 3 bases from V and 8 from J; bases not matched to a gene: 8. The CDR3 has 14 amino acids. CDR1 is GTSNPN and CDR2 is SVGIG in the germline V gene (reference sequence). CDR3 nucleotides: TGTGCCTGGAGCCCCGGGACAGGAGACGAAAAACTGTTTTTT. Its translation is CAWSPGTGDEKLFF. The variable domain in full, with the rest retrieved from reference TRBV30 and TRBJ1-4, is SQTIHQWPATLVQPVGSPLSLECTVEGTSNPNLYWYRQAAGRGLQLLFYSVGIGQISSEVPQNLSASRPQDRQFILSSKKLLLSDSGFYLCAWSPGTGDEKLFFGSGTQLSVL.

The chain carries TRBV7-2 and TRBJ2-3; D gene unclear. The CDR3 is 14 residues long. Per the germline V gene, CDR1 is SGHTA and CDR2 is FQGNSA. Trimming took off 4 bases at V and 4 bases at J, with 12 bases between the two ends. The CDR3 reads CASSSQIQADTQYF. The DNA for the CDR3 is TGTGCCAGCAGCTCGCAAATCCAGGCAGATACGCAGTATTTT.

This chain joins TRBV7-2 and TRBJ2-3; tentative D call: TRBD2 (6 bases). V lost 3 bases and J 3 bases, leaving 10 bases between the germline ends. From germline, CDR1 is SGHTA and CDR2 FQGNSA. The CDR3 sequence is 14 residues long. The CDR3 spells CASSLAGRTDTQYF. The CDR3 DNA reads TGTGCCAGCAGCTTGGCGGGAAGGACAGATACGCAGTATTTT.

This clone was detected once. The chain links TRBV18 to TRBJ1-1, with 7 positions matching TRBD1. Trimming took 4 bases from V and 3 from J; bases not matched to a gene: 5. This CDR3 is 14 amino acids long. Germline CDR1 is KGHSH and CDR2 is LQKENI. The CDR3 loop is CASSRTGSDTEAFF. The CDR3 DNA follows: TGTGCCAGCTCACGGACAGGCTCAGACACTGAAGCTTTCTTT.

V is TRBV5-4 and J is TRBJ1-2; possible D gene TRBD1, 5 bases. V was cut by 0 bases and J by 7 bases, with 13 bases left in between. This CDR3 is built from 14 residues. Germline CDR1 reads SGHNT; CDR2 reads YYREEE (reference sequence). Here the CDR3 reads CASSLEGVVGGYTF. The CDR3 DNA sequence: TGTGCCAGCAGCTTGGAAGGGGTTGTAGGTGGCTACACCTTC.

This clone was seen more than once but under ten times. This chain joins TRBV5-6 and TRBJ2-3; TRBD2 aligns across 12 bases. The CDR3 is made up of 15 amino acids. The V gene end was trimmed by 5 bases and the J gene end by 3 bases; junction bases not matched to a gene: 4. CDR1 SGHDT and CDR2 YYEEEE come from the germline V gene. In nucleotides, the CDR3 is TGTGCCAGCAGGCTAGCGGGGGGGTTGACAGATACGCAGTATTTT. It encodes CASRLAGGLTDTQYF.

The CDR3 here is CASSEALQGARGTEAFF. Written as DNA, the CDR3 is TGTGCCAGCAGTGAAGCGCTACAGGGGGCGCGGGGCACTGAAGCTTTCTTT. This chain uses TRBV6-1 with TRBJ1-1; 9 positions agree with TRBD1. Germline assignment: CDR1 MNHNS and CDR2 SASEGT. Losses at the gene ends were 0 bases for V and 4 bases for J; bases not matched to a gene: 9. CDR3 length: 17 residues.

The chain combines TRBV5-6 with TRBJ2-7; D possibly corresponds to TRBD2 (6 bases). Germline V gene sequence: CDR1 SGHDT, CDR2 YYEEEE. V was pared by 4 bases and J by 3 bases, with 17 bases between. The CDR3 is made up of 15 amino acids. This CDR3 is CASSVAGTLFYEQYF. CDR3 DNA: TGTGCCAGCAGCGTCGCCGGGACTCTCTTCTACGAGCAGTACTTC. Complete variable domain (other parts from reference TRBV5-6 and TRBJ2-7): DAGVTQSPTHLIKTRGQQVTLRCSPKSGHDTVSWYQQALGQGPQFIFQYYEEEERQRGNFPDRFSGHQFPNYSSELNVNALLLGDSALYLCASSVAGTLFYEQYFGPGTRLTVT.

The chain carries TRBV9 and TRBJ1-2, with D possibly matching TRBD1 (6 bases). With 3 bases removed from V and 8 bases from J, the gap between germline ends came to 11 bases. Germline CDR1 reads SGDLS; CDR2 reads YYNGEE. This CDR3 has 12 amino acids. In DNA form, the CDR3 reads TGTGCCAGCAGCGGAGACCAGGGGGGCTACACCTTC. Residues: CASSGDQGGYTF. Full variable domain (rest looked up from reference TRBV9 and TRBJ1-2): DSGVTQTPKHLITATGQRVTLRCSPRSGDLSVYWYQQSLDQGLQFLIQYYNGEERAKGNILERFSAQQFPDLHSELNLSSLELGDSALYFCASSGDQGGYTFGSGTRLTVV.

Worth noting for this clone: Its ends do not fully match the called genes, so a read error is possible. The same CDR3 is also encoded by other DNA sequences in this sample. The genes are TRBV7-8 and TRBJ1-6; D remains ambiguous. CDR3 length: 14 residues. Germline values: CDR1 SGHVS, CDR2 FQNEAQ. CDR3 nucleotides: TGTGCCAGCAGCTTCGGGTCCTATAATTCCCCCCTCCACTTT. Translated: CASSFGSYNSPLHF.

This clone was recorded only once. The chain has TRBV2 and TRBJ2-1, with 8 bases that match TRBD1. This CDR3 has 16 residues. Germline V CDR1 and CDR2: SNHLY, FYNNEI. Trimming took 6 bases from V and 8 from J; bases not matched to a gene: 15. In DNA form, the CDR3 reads TGTGCCAGCAGGGAGCAGGGGGCGTTTATCGATTATGAGCAGTTCTTC. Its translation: CASREQGAFIDYEQFF.

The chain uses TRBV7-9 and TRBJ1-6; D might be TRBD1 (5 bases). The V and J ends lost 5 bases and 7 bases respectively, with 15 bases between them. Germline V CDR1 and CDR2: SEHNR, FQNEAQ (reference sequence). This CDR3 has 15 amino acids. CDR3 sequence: CASSPLANRNSPLHF. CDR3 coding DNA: TGTGCCAGCAGCCCCCTCGCTAACAGGAATTCACCCCTCCACTTT.

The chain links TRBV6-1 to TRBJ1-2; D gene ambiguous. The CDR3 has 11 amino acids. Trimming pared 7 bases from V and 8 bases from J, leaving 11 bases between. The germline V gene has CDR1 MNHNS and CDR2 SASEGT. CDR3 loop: CASTTAWGYTF. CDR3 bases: TGTGCCAGCACCACCGCGTGGGGCTACACCTTC.

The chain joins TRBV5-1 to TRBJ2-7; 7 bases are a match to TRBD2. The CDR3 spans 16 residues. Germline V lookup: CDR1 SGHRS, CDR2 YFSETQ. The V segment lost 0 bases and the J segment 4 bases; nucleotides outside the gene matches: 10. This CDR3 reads CASSLAEWGGVYEQYF. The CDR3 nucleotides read TGCGCCAGCAGCTTGGCCGAATGGGGGGGAGTTTACGAGCAGTACTTC.

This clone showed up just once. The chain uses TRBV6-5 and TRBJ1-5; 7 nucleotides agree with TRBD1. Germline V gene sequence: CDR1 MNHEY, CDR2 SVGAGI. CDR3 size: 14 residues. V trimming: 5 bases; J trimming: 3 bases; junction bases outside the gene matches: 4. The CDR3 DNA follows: TGTGCCAGCAGTACACAGGGGCTCAATCAGCCCCAGCATTTT. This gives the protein CASSTQGLNQPQHF.

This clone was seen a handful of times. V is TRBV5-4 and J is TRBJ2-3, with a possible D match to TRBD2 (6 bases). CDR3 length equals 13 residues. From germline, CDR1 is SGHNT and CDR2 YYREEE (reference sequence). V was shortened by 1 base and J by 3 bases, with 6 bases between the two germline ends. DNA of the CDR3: TGTGCCAGCAGCTTGCGGGAGACAGATACGCAGTATTTT. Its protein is CASSLRETDTQYF.

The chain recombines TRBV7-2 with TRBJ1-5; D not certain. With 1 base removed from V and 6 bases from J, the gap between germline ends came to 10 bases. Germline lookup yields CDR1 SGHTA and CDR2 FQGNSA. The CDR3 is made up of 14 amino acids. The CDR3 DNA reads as TGTGCCAGCAGCTTAGGAGGGCAGCCTCAGCCCCAGCATTTT. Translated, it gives CASSLGGQPQPQHF.

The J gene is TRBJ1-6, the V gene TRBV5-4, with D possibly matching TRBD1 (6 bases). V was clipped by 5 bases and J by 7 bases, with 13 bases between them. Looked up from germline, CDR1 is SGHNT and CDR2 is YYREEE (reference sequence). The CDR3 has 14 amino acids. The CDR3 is CASSLQGRNSPLHF. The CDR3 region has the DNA TGTGCCAGCAGTTTACAGGGTCGGAATTCACCCCTCCACTTT.

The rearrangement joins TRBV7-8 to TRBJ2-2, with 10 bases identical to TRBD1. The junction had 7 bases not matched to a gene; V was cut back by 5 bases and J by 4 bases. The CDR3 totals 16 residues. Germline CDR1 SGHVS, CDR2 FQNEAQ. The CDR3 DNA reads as TGTGCCAGCAGCCTAAGGACAGGGGGTGGCACCGGGGAGCTGTTTTTT. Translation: CASSLRTGGGTGELFF.

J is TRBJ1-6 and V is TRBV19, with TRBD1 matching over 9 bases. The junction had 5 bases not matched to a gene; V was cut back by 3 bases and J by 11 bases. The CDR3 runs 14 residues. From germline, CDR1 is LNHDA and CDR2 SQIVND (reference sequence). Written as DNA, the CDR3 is TGTGCCAGTAGTATTAGGGACAGGGAAGCACCCCTCCACTTT. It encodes CASSIRDREAPLHF.